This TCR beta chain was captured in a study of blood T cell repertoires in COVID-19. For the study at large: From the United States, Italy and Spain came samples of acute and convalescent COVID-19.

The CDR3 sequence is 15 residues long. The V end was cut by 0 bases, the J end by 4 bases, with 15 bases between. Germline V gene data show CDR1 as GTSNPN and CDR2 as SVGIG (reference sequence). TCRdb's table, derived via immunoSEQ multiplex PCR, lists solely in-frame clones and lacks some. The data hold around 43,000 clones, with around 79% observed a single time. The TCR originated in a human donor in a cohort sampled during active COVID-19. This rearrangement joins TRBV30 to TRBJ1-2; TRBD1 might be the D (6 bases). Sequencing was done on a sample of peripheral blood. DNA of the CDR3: TGTGCCTGGAGTGTACGGGGGGGGCTGGCCTATGGCTACACCTTC. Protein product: CAWSVRGGLAYGYTF.